These 30 T cell receptor beta chains share one sample of origin, sequenced in a study of response to subunit inactivated influenza vaccine. MiXCR, run by TCRdb on the RT-PCR reads, gives a single entry per CDR3 protein. The sample records under 200,000 distinct CDR3 sequences, roughly 10% being singletons. Specimen: CD8+ T cells sorted from PBMCs, collected roughly 24 months after vaccination. The receptors come from a man between 50 and 75 years old who received an inactivated influenza vaccine.

This clonotype was found many times. The genes are TRBV12-3 or TRBV12-4 and TRBJ2-5; unclear D gene. V was shortened by 8 bases and J by 0 bases, with 7 bases between the two germline ends. This CDR3 has 12 residues. The CDR3 coding sequence is TGTGCCAGCGGGCTAAACCAAGAGACCCAGTACTTC. Its protein is CASGLNQETQYF.

For this clonotype: At one boundary the junction diverges from the germline segment, which might be a read error. The chain couples TRBV4-2 to TRBJ2-1; 8 nucleotides line up with TRBD2. The CDR3 is 16 amino acids. Germline V gene sequence: CDR1 LGHNA, CDR2 YNFKEQ. CDR3 in amino acids: CASSQDGTSGYNELFF. The CDR3 DNA is TGTGCCAGCAGCCAAGATGGCACTAGCGGATACAATGAGCTGTTCTTC.

This clonotype has a count of ten or more. This chain joins TRBV10-1 and TRBJ2-2, with 7 bases fitting TRBD2. CDR3 length: 14 amino acids. With V trimmed by 5 bases and J by 1 base, 1 base remained unmatched. Germline V gene sequence: CDR1 WNHNN, CDR2 SYGVQD (reference sequence). Here the CDR3 DNA reads TGCGCCAGCAGTAGCGGGGAGAACACCGGGGAGCTGTTTTTT. This sequence encodes CASSSGENTGELFF.

This clonotype was seen ten or more times. The rearrangement links TRBV12-3 or TRBV12-4 to TRBJ2-3, with TRBD2 as a possible D gene (5 bases). This CDR3 comprises 14 residues. V dropped 6 bases and J dropped 1 base, with 11 bases sitting between them. The CDR3 sequence: CASSIAFGTDTQYF. The CDR3 DNA sequence: TGTGCCAGCAGCATAGCGTTCGGCACAGATACGCAGTATTTT.

V usage is TRBV5-6 and J usage is TRBJ2-5; D is perhaps TRBD2 (6 bases). CDR3 length equals 17 residues. Germline V CDR1 and CDR2: SGHDT, YYEEEE. V lost 5 bases to trimming and J lost 5 bases, with 25 bases between them. DNA for the CDR3: TGTGCCAGCAGTCCCGAGCCGGGAGAGAGTGGAGGGGAGACCCAGTACTTC. It is translated as CASSPEPGESGGETQYF.

There are a few counts of this clonotype. V gene TRBV25-1 combines with J gene TRBJ1-1; D is unclear. Germline V gene data show CDR1 as MGHDK and CDR2 as SYGVNS. The CDR3 sequence is 12 residues long. V shed 0 bases and J shed 8 bases, with 7 bases lying between them. The CDR3 here is CASSEYAKEAFF. The CDR3 bases are TGTGCCAGCAGTGAATATGCGAAGGAAGCTTTCTTT.

The chain combines TRBV20-1 with TRBJ2-5; D unresolved. From germline, CDR1 is DFQATT and CDR2 SNEGSKA (reference sequence). This CDR3 is built from 17 residues. Trimming left V 0 bases short and J 3 bases short, with 20 bases between. The CDR3 region is CSAREGLRSRLKETQYF. In nucleotides, the CDR3 is TGCAGTGCTAGAGAGGGCCTGCGGTCAAGGCTGAAAGAGACCCAGTACTTC.

This clonotype has more than one count but fewer than ten. The chain links TRBV7-8 to TRBJ2-7; D possibly corresponds to TRBD2 (5 bases). Germline CDR1 is SGHVS and CDR2 is FQNEAQ. The V end lost 0 bases, the J end lost 4 bases, and 10 bases lay between the germline ends. The CDR3 is 14 amino acids. In DNA, the CDR3 is TGTGCCAGCAGCTTAGCGGGAGTCGAATACGAGCAGTACTTC. It is translated as CASSLAGVEYEQYF.

This clonotype was seen only a few times. The rearrangement joins TRBV4-2 to TRBJ2-5; 7 nucleotides agree with TRBD1. There are 15 residues in the CDR3. Germline values: CDR1 LGHNA, CDR2 YNFKEQ. Trimming at V came to 0 bases and at J to 5 bases, leaving 6 bases not matched to a gene. The CDR3 reads CASSQDLGTAETQYF. The CDR3 DNA reads TGTGCCAGCAGCCAAGATTTAGGGACAGCTGAGACCCAGTACTTC.

The sample holds many counts of this clonotype. The chain carries TRBV11-2 and TRBJ2-3; TRBD2 matches 10 bases. The CDR3 has 19 residues. J gave up 0 bases and V 5 bases, and 14 bases lay outside the gene matches. CDR1 and CDR2 from the germline V gene are SGHAT and FQNNGV. CDR3 sequence: CASSGRDIAGGRSTDTQYF. CDR3 nucleotides: TGTGCCAGCAGCGGACGCGATATAGCGGGAGGCCGAAGCACAGATACGCAGTATTTT.

This clonotype appeared many times. V usage is TRBV28 and J usage is TRBJ2-7; 9 bases match TRBD2. Germline V CDR1 and CDR2: MDHEN, SYDVKM. This CDR3 is 14 amino acids long. Unmatched junction bases numbered 2, after V lost 2 bases and J lost 3 bases. The chain's CDR3 is CASSLGLAIYEQYF. CDR3 nucleotides: TGTGCCAGCAGTTTAGGACTAGCGATCTACGAGCAGTACTTC.

This clonotype was detected a few times. V is TRBV4-1 and J is TRBJ1-1, with D possibly being TRBD1 (6 bases). Trimming cost V 3 bases and J 0 bases, with 11 bases left between them. The CDR3 loop spans 15 amino acids. CDR1 and CDR2 from the germline V gene are MGHRA and YSYEKL. The CDR3 DNA reads TGCGCCAGCAGCCATACACAGGGCATGAACACTGAAGCTTTCTTT. This encodes CASSHTQGMNTEAFF.

This clonotype was counted ten times or more. This chain connects TRBV4-2 to TRBJ2-7; D gene uncertain. The V gene's germline CDR1 is LGHNA and CDR2 YNFKEQ. Trimming removed 1 base from V and 6 bases from J, with 4 bases in between. CDR3 size: 11 residues. CDR3: CASSQVGEQYF. The DNA of the CDR3 is TGTGCCAGCAGCCAAGTGGGCGAGCAGTACTTC.

This clonotype was recorded a few times. The chain carries TRBV2 and TRBJ1-3, with D possibly TRBD1 on 5 matching bases. This CDR3 comprises 14 residues. Trimming cost V 3 bases and J 3 bases, with 9 bases left between them. Per the germline V gene, CDR1 is SNHLY and CDR2 is FYNNEI. The CDR3 nucleotides read TGTGCCAGCAGTGACGTGGGGCTTGGAAACACCATATATTTT. This encodes CASSDVGLGNTIYF.

V gene TRBV4-1 combines with J gene TRBJ1-1; D unclear. Trimming pared 1 base from V and 6 bases from J, leaving 12 bases between. Germline CDR1 reads MGHRA; CDR2 reads YSYEKL. The CDR3 contains 14 residues. CDR3 coding DNA: TGCGCCAGCAGCCAAGGTTTAGGAAGGCCTGAAGCTTTCTTT. It codes for CASSQGLGRPEAFF.

The rearrangement uses TRBV20-1 and TRBJ2-5; the match to TRBD2 covers 8 bases. Germline V gene sequence: CDR1 DFQATT, CDR2 SNEGSKA (reference sequence). V gave up 5 bases and J gave up 2 bases; unmatched junction bases: 16. This CDR3 is built from 17 residues. The CDR3 region is CSAESLFTGGFQETQYF. DNA of the CDR3: TGCAGTGCTGAGAGTCTTTTCACGGGGGGGTTTCAAGAGACCCAGTACTTC.

This clonotype has a count of ten or more. The chain combines TRBV12-3 or TRBV12-4 with TRBJ2-6; 7 nucleotides line up with TRBD2. The CDR3 is made up of 17 amino acids. Trimming cost V 3 bases and J 0 bases; bases outside gene matches: 5. CDR3 sequence: CASSLGGGSSGANVLTF. DNA for the CDR3: TGTGCCAGCAGTTTGGGGGGAGGGAGCTCTGGGGCCAACGTCCTGACTTTC.

This clonotype was recorded many times. V and J are TRBV20-1 and TRBJ2-7; 7 bases agree with TRBD1. V shed 5 bases and J 2 bases; nucleotides not matched to a gene: 9. CDR1 and CDR2 (germline): DFQATT, SNEGSKA (reference sequence). This CDR3 has 14 residues. The CDR3 region has the DNA TGCAGTGCTCGGGACAGTTTGGCAGCCTACGAGCAGTACTTC. Protein product: CSARDSLAAYEQYF.

This clonotype has ten or more counts. This chain links TRBV20-1 with TRBJ2-7; tentatively, D is TRBD1 or TRBD2 (5 bases each). V was pared by 5 bases and J by 3 bases, with 17 bases between. The CDR3 contains 14 residues. CDR1 and CDR2 (germline): DFQATT, SNEGSKA (reference sequence). CDR3 sequence reads: CSALVWGYGYEQYF. As DNA, the CDR3 is TGCAGTGCTCTAGTCTGGGGGTACGGCTACGAGCAGTACTTC.

This clonotype was found a few times. V usage is TRBV5-6 and J usage is TRBJ1-2; 10 bases match TRBD1. After removal of 1 base from V and 0 bases from J, the junction contained 6 bases not matched to a gene. Germline V gives CDR1 SGHDT, CDR2 YYEEEE. This CDR3 contains 17 residues. This CDR3 is CASSLRQGASPNYGYTF. The CDR3 DNA sequence: TGTGCCAGCAGCTTGCGACAGGGGGCGTCCCCTAACTATGGCTACACCTTC.

In this sample, this clonotype turned up many times. The CDR3 loop is CASSWPGQGLSGELFF. For the CDR3, the DNA is TGTGCCAGCAGTTGGCCGGGACAGGGCCTGTCCGGGGAGCTGTTTTTT. The chain is built from TRBV28 and TRBJ2-2, with 9 bases matching TRBD1. CDR1 is MDHEN, CDR2 SYDVKM, per germline. Trimming removed 4 bases from V and 6 bases from J; junction bases left unmatched: 9. This CDR3 has 16 residues.

This clonotype was counted only a few times. V gene TRBV9 combines with J gene TRBJ2-1; 11 bases are a match to TRBD2. J was trimmed by 7 bases and V by 0 bases; bases with no gene match: 6. The CDR3 covers 16 residues. CDR1 and CDR2 from the germline V gene are SGDLS and YYNGEE. In nucleotides, the CDR3 is TGTGCCAGCAGCGTAGCTAGCGGGGGGCCCCTGAATGAGCAGTTCTTC. Translating it yields CASSVASGGPLNEQFF.

The V call is TRBV7-9, the J call TRBJ2-7; D is unclear. Looked up from germline, CDR1 is SEHNR and CDR2 is FQNEAQ (reference sequence). The V and J ends lost 7 bases and 8 bases respectively, with 24 bases between them. The CDR3 runs 15 residues. The CDR3 loop is CASNLGEFGGFKQYF. DNA of the CDR3: TGTGCCAGCAACCTCGGAGAGTTTGGCGGATTCAAGCAGTACTTC.

The V gene is TRBV9, the J gene TRBJ1-2; D not certain. Trimming shortened V by 0 bases and J by 3 bases, and 9 bases separated the two germline ends. The CDR3 is made up of 14 amino acids. CDR1 is SGDLS, CDR2 YYNGEE, per germline. The CDR3 coding sequence is TGTGCCAGCAGCGTAGCTACGGCATACTATGGCTACACCTTC. Its translation is CASSVATAYYGYTF.

V usage is TRBV28 and J usage is TRBJ1-1; no reliable D call. The CDR3 length is 11 residues. Germline V gene lookup returns CDR1 MDHEN and CDR2 SYDVKM. The V and J ends lost 6 bases and 5 bases respectively, with 7 bases between them. The CDR3 here is CASSPATEAFF. The DNA of the CDR3 is TGTGCCAGCAGCCCCGCTACTGAAGCTTTCTTT.

This clonotype occurred many times. The genes are TRBV7-6 and TRBJ2-2; D ambiguous. V was trimmed by 5 bases and J by 0 bases, leaving 7 bases between them. This CDR3 has 14 amino acids. Germline loops: CDR1 SGHVS, CDR2 FNYEAQ. CDR3 nucleotide sequence: TGTGCCAGCAGCGTCGACGCGAACACCGGGGAGCTGTTTTTT. This encodes CASSVDANTGELFF.

The chain joins TRBV11-1 to TRBJ2-7; 13 bases line up with TRBD2. CDR1 is SGHAT and CDR2 is FQDESV in the germline V gene (reference sequence). The length of the CDR3 is 16 residues. V was pared by 3 bases and J by 2 bases, with 4 bases of the junction left unmatched. The CDR3 coding sequence is TGTGCCAGCAGCTTCGCCGGGACTAGCGGGGCCTACGAGCAGTACTTC. It yields the protein CASSFAGTSGAYEQYF.

This clonotype appeared once. The V gene is TRBV28, the J gene TRBJ2-6, with 13 bases matching TRBD2. CDR1 and CDR2 (germline): MDHEN, SYDVKM. The junction had 5 bases not matched to a gene; V was cut back by 6 bases and J by 0 bases. This CDR3 comprises 18 residues. DNA for the CDR3: TGTGCCAGCAGCCAGGGACTAGCGGGGTACTCTGGGGCCAACGTCCTGACTTTC. Translation gives CASSQGLAGYSGANVLTF.

The V and J genes are TRBV14 and TRBJ2-1; D gene ambiguous. This CDR3 comprises 13 residues. Looked up from germline, CDR1 is SGHDN and CDR2 is FVKESK. V was pared by 0 bases and J by 10 bases, with 10 bases between. The CDR3 region has the DNA TGTGCCAGCAGCCAAGAACCGGCCACAGAGCAGTTCTTC. Its translation is CASSQEPATEQFF.

This clonotype has more than one count but fewer than ten. The chain links TRBV4-1 to TRBJ1-4; the match to TRBD1 covers 7 bases. The CDR3 has 16 residues. CDR1 and CDR2 (germline): MGHRA, YSYEKL. Trimming removed 1 base from V and 6 bases from J; junction bases left unmatched: 8. The CDR3 bases are TGCGCCAGCAGCCAAGTAATCACAGGGGCGTATGAAAAACTGTTTTTT. It yields the protein CASSQVITGAYEKLFF.